Below, 26 T cell receptor beta chains from the same sample are listed, as sequenced in a study of blood T cell repertoires in COVID-19. Method: immunoSEQ multiplex PCR; TCRdb's copy keeps in-frame clones and lacks some. Here the sample spans a few hundred thousand clones, 80% to 95% being singletons. Material: PBMCs or T cells enriched from blood (not recorded which). These receptors were taken from a woman aged 25-40 years who had recovered from COVID-19.

V and J are TRBV11-2 and TRBJ1-1; 9 bases are shared with TRBD1. V gave up 5 bases and J gave up 5 bases; unmatched junction bases: 9. The germline V gene encodes CDR1 SGHAT and CDR2 FQNNGV. The CDR3 is 15 residues long. The CDR3 nucleotides read TGTGCCAGCAGCCACCACCGAGACAGGGGGACTGAAGCTTTCTTT. Translated, it gives CASSHHRDRGTEAFF.

CDR3 DNA sequence: TGTGCCAGCGCTACCCCCGACAGGGCAGGCTACGAGCAGTACTTC. Translating gives CASATPDRAGYEQYF. The V and J genes are TRBV6-5 and TRBJ2-7; 7 positions match TRBD1. The germline V gene has CDR1 MNHEY and CDR2 SVGAGI. This CDR3 contains 15 residues. Trimming took 8 bases from V and 3 from J; bases not matched to a gene: 13.

The V call is TRBV27, the J call TRBJ1-2, with TRBD1 matching over 7 bases. The germline V gene encodes CDR1 MNHEY and CDR2 SMNVEV (reference sequence). V was pared by 3 bases and J by 1 base, with 5 bases of the junction left unmatched. The CDR3 totals 15 residues. The CDR3 bases are TGTGCCAGCAGTTTCTGGGACAGACTTAACTATGGCTACACCTTC. Encoded protein: CASSFWDRLNYGYTF.

V and J are TRBV6-5 and TRBJ1-1, with D possibly being TRBD1 (5 bases). Trimming stripped 0 bases from V and 1 base from J, with 6 bases between. The length of the CDR3 is 14 residues. From germline, CDR1 is MNHEY and CDR2 SVGAGI. CDR3 in DNA: TGTGCCAGCAGTTACTCCCAGGGGAACACTGAAGCTTTCTTT. It specifies CASSYSQGNTEAFF.

The chain has TRBV3-1 (or the pseudogene TRBV3-2) and TRBJ1-3, with D uncertain. Germline V CDR1 and CDR2: LGHDT, YNNKEL (reference sequence). This CDR3 spans 16 amino acids. Trimming took 3 bases from V and 0 from J, leaving 12 bases between them. As DNA, the CDR3 is TGTGCCAGCAGCCACGCCCCCGGTTCCTCTGGAAACACCATATATTTT. Protein product: CASSHAPGSSGNTIYF.

The rearrangement links TRBV29-1 to TRBJ2-3; weak D call: TRBD2 (6 bases). This CDR3 is built from 14 residues. Per germline, CDR1 SQVTM and CDR2 ANQGSEA. V lost 6 bases and J lost 7, with 20 bases in between. This chain's CDR3 is CSVRPGVISHTQYF. The CDR3 DNA sequence: TGCAGCGTCCGCCCGGGGGTGATCTCCCATACGCAGTATTTT.

This chain uses TRBV3-1 (or the pseudogene TRBV3-2) with TRBJ2-1, with 11 bases fitting TRBD2. Germline CDR1 LGHDT, CDR2 YNNKEL (reference sequence). The CDR3 extends over 17 amino acids. V shed 6 bases and J 3 bases; nucleotides not matched to a gene: 10. CDR3 sequence reads: CASRGLLAGANYNEQFF. CDR3 bases: TGTGCCAGCAGAGGACTACTAGCGGGGGCAAACTACAATGAGCAGTTCTTC.

A single count supports this clone. V is TRBV5-6 and J is TRBJ1-2; D possibly corresponds to TRBD1 (5 bases). The CDR3 consists of 12 residues. Germline assignment: CDR1 SGHDT and CDR2 YYEEEE. V shed 0 bases and J shed 10 bases, with 10 bases lying between them. The CDR3 is CASSLVPRAYTF. CDR3 in DNA: TGTGCCAGCAGCTTGGTTCCCAGGGCCTACACCTTC.

This sequence joins TRBV18 and TRBJ1-2, with D uncertain. The CDR3 runs 12 residues. The V gene lost 3 bases and the J gene lost 8 bases, with 10 bases spanning the gap. Germline V gene sequence: CDR1 KGHSH, CDR2 LQKENI. The CDR3 spells CASSPGGNGYTF. The CDR3 nucleotides are TGTGCCAGCTCACCGGGAGGGAACGGCTACACCTTC.

The chain has TRBV11-3 and TRBJ2-3; 9 bases agree with TRBD2. The CDR3 totals 17 residues. With V trimmed by 0 bases and J by 2 bases, 6 bases remained unmatched. Looked up from germline, CDR1 is SGHNT and CDR2 is YENEEA. The CDR3 region is CASSLDFLAGNTDTQYF. The CDR3 DNA is TGTGCCAGCAGCTTAGATTTCCTAGCGGGGAACACAGATACGCAGTATTTT.

V gene TRBV27 combines with J gene TRBJ1-2; TRBD1 matches at 7 bases. Germline V gene sequence: CDR1 MNHEY, CDR2 SMNVEV (reference sequence). This CDR3 has 16 amino acids. V was pared by 4 bases and J by 3 bases, with 11 bases of the junction left unmatched. The CDR3 sequence is CASSSIHFDRDYGYTF. The CDR3 nucleotides read TGTGCCAGCAGTTCCATACACTTCGACAGGGACTATGGCTACACCTTC.

The chain links TRBV19 to TRBJ2-2; 16 nucleotides align to TRBD2. CDR1 is LNHDA and CDR2 is SQIVND in the germline V gene (reference sequence). The CDR3 extends over 24 amino acids. J gave up 8 bases and V 3 bases, and 27 bases lay outside the gene matches. The chain's CDR3 is CASSILQLFLGTSGRAQGIGELFF. Written as DNA, the CDR3 is TGTGCCAGTAGTATCCTCCAGTTATTCCTCGGGACTAGCGGGAGGGCCCAGGGAATTGGGGAGCTGTTTTTT.

In its sample, this clone was seen once. This chain connects TRBV20-1 to TRBJ2-5; D not resolved. V lost 4 bases and J 5 bases, leaving 8 bases between the germline ends. This CDR3 has 11 residues. From germline, CDR1 is DFQATT and CDR2 SNEGSKA (reference sequence). CDR3 protein: CSAKDRETQYF. CDR3 sequence (DNA): TGCAGTGCTAAAGATCGGGAGACCCAGTACTTC.

DNA for the CDR3: TGTGCCAGCAGCACGACAGGGAGTGGCTATGGCTACACCTTC. Amino acids: CASSTTGSGYGYTF. The J gene is TRBJ1-2, the V gene TRBV28; 7 nucleotides agree with TRBD1. The length of the CDR3 is 14 residues. CDR1 and CDR2 from the germline V gene are MDHEN and SYDVKM. J lost 4 bases, V lost 6 bases, and 8 bases had no gene match.

This clone appeared once. DNA for the CDR3: TGTGCCAGCAGCCAAACCGGGACTGACTACGAGCAGTACTTC. Protein: CASSQTGTDYEQYF. The chain is built from TRBV3-1 (or the pseudogene TRBV3-2) and TRBJ2-7; perhaps TRBD2 as D (6 bases). The V and J ends lost 2 bases and 3 bases respectively, with 11 bases between them. Per the germline V gene, CDR1 is LGHDT and CDR2 is YNNKEL (reference sequence). This CDR3 comprises 14 residues.

The genes are TRBV5-1 and TRBJ1-2; maybe TRBD1 (6 bases). Trimming took off 2 bases at V and 4 bases at J, with 18 bases between the two ends. The CDR3 extends over 16 amino acids. Looked up from germline, CDR1 is SGHRS and CDR2 is YFSETQ. In DNA form, the CDR3 reads TGCGCCAGCAGCTTCGGCCCTCTTGGACAGTCCTATGGCTACACCTTC. Translating it yields CASSFGPLGQSYGYTF.

This chain connects TRBV7-8 to TRBJ2-3; TRBD2 agrees at 8 bases. Germline loops: CDR1 SGHVS, CDR2 FQNEAQ. The ends lost 4 bases at V and 2 bases at J; junction bases unmatched: 2. The CDR3 is 14 amino acids. Here the CDR3 DNA reads TGTGCCAGCAGCTGGGGACTAGACACAGATACGCAGTATTTT. Translated: CASSWGLDTDTQYF.

The chain links TRBV28 to TRBJ1-2; TRBD1 aligns across 9 bases. The germline CDR1 and CDR2 sequences are MDHEN and SYDVKM. Trimming took 2 bases from V and 8 from J; bases not matched to a gene: 3. This CDR3 contains 13 residues. As DNA, the CDR3 is TGTGCCAGCAGTTTAGGACAGGGGAAAGGCTACACCTTC. Translating gives CASSLGQGKGYTF.

The CDR3 loop is CASSQTGTGNYGYTF. The CDR3 coding sequence is TGTGCCAGCAGCCAAACCGGGACAGGAAACTATGGCTACACCTTC. The rearrangement joins TRBV7-2 to TRBJ1-2; 8 bases are shared with TRBD1. CDR3 length: 15 amino acids. J was trimmed by 2 bases and V by 5 bases; bases with no gene match: 7. Germline values: CDR1 SGHTA, CDR2 FQGNSA. Supplemented by reference TRBV7-2 and TRBJ1-2, the full variable domain reads GAGVSQSPSNKVTEKGKDVELRCDPISGHTALYWYRQSLGQGLEFLIYFQGNSAPDKSGLPSDRFSAERTGGSVSTLTIQRTQQEDSAVYLCASSQTGTGNYGYTFGSGTRLTVV.

This chain connects TRBV4-2 to TRBJ2-5; 7 nucleotides align to TRBD2. Unmatched junction bases numbered 13, after V lost 1 base and J lost 5 bases. The CDR3 sequence is 17 residues long. Germline V gene lookup returns CDR1 LGHNA and CDR2 YNFKEQ. The CDR3 loop is CASSQVPGLSGPETQYF. CDR3 in DNA: TGTGCCAGCAGCCAAGTTCCGGGACTAAGTGGCCCGGAGACCCAGTACTTC.

V gene TRBV15 combines with J gene TRBJ2-1, with TRBD1 matching 7 bases. V lost 4 bases, J lost 2 bases, and 5 bases stayed unmatched. There are 15 residues in the CDR3. Per germline, CDR1 LNHNV and CDR2 YYDKDF (reference sequence). The CDR3 region has the DNA TGTGCCACCAGCACCGACAGGGACCCCTACAATGAGCAGTTCTTC. This encodes CATSTDRDPYNEQFF. The full variable domain, its missing parts supplied by reference TRBV15 and TRBJ2-1, is DAMVIQNPRYQVTQFGKPVTLSCSQTLNHNVMYWYQQKSSQAPKLLFHYYDKDFNNEADTPDNFQSRRPNTSFCFLDIRSPGLGDTAMYLCATSTDRDPYNEQFFGPGTRLTVL.

The J gene is TRBJ2-1, the V gene TRBV5-1, with 9 bases identical to TRBD2. V shed 5 bases, J shed 9 bases, and the junction held 12 bases outside the gene matches. This CDR3 has 15 amino acids. Germline V gene lookup returns CDR1 SGHRS and CDR2 YFSETQ. The CDR3 bases are TGCGCCAGCAGGGAGACCCTAGCGGGGTCGACTGAGCAGTTCTTC. Translating gives CASRETLAGSTEQFF.

The V call is TRBV4-3, the J call TRBJ2-7; TRBD2 might be the D (6 bases). Trimming shortened V by 0 bases and J by 3 bases, and 15 bases separated the two germline ends. CDR1 is LGHNA and CDR2 is YSLEER in the germline V gene. The CDR3 runs to 16 residues. The DNA of the CDR3 is TGCGCCAGCAGCCAAGATTTGGGGGAGGCCGGCTACGAGCAGTACTTC. Encoded protein: CASSQDLGEAGYEQYF.

This chain joins TRBV6-5 and TRBJ2-1; D is unresolved. This CDR3 is 13 amino acids long. V lost 7 bases to trimming and J lost 4 bases, with 11 bases between them. The germline V gene encodes CDR1 MNHEY and CDR2 SVGAGI. The CDR3 DNA reads TGTGCCAGCACGGGTAGGCTATACAATGAGCAGTTCTTC. Protein product: CASTGRLYNEQFF.

The chain carries TRBV7-9 and TRBJ2-3; 10 bases align to TRBD2. V lost 5 bases, J lost 6 bases, and 11 bases stayed unmatched. The CDR3 consists of 16 residues. The germline V gene encodes CDR1 SEHNR and CDR2 FQNEAQ (reference sequence). The CDR3, as DNA: TGTGCCAGCAGCGAATCGGGGGGACTAGCGTTTGATACGCAGTATTTT. It translates to CASSESGGLAFDTQYF. The entire variable domain, with the rest obtained from reference TRBV7-9 and TRBJ2-3, is as follows: DTGVSQNPRHKITKRGQNVTFRCDPISEHNRLYWYRQTLGQGPEFLTYFQNEAQLEKSRLLSDRFSAERPKGSFSTLEIQRTEQGDSAMYLCASSESGGLAFDTQYFGPGTRLTVL.

The count of this clone is one. The chain combines TRBV5-6 with TRBJ2-7, with D uncertain. V dropped 0 bases and J dropped 6 bases, with 4 bases sitting between them. Looked up from germline, CDR1 is SGHDT and CDR2 is YYEEEE. The CDR3 is 11 residues long. The CDR3 bases are TGTGCCAGCAGCTTGGCAGGCGAGCAGTACTTC. Translating gives CASSLAGEQYF.